A single sample is the source of the 19 T cell receptor delta chains below, sequenced in a study of gamma delta lymphoproliferative disorders and STAT genes. Sequencing used genomic DNA taken from PBMCs of patients and controls. TCRdb used CATT to re-call clones from the multiplex PCR reads. The sample contains 2,000 to 2,500 delta-chain clones, around 1.5% of which appear only once. The specimen sequenced was blood. All receptors come from a human donor in good health.

This clone was picked up a small number of times. TCRdb attributes to this sequence the protein of a much larger clone, which differs from the DNA translation at residue 10; a read error is likely, and the protein displayed is translated from the DNA. The gene calls are TRDV3 and TRDJ1; perhaps D is TRDD2 or TRDD3 (6 bases each). CDR1 and CDR2 (germline): TVYSNPD, GDNSRS (reference sequence). With 0 bases removed from V and 5 bases from J, the gap between germline ends came to 31 bases. The CDR3 covers 19 residues. This CDR3 reads CAFSPPTVYCGISEDKLIF. The CDR3 DNA reads as TGTGCCTTTAGTCCTCCTACGGTATACTGTGGGATAAGTGAGGATAAACTCATCTTT.

Many counts were recorded for this clone. TCRdb's protein, taken from a much larger clone, differs from this DNA's translation at residue 16, likely owing to a read error; the protein displayed comes from the DNA. The chain has TRDV1 and TRDJ1, with 13 bases aligning to TRDD3. V lost 1 base and J lost 0; bases outside the gene matches: 26. CDR1 and CDR2 (germline): TSWWSYY, QGS. This CDR3 has 25 amino acids. The CDR3 reads CALGEPLLTRTGGYAEKLYTDKLIF. CDR3 nucleotides: TGTGCTCTTGGGGAACCGTTACTAACCCGTACTGGGGGATACGCGGAGAAGCTCTACACCGATAAACTCATCTTT.

Worth noting for this clone: TCRdb pairs this DNA with a much larger clone's protein that differs at residue 14, likely a read error; the protein shown was translated from the DNA. This chain joins TRDV1 and TRDJ1, with 8 bases matching TRDD2. The CDR3 has 21 amino acids. V gave up 3 bases and J gave up 6 bases; unmatched junction bases: 27. The germline CDR1 and CDR2 sequences are TSWWSYY and QGS. The CDR3 sequence: CALGESPLFLRVGRGVHKLIF. CDR3 coding DNA: TGTGCTCTTGGGGAGTCTCCGCTCTTCCTACGCGTTGGGCGGGGGGTACATAAACTCATCTTT.

This clone was recorded a few times. A far larger clone lies a single base away; this is likely a read error. Other DNA sequences in the same sample also yield this CDR3. The chain uses TRDV1 and TRDJ1; D is perhaps TRDD3 (5 bases). Germline CDR1 is TSWWSYY and CDR2 is QGS. The CDR3 contains 20 residues. V lost 1 base, J lost 0 bases, and 24 bases lay in between. The CDR3 loop reads CALGEPPFPPRGMYTDKLIF. The CDR3 DNA reads TGTGCTCTTGGGGAACCCCCTTTTCCCCCGCGGGGAATGTACACCGATAAACTCATCTTT.

On this clone: A far more abundant clone sits one base away, making this likely a read error. The same CDR3 arises from other DNA sequences in this sample as well. The genes are TRDV2 and TRDJ1, with 9 bases fitting TRDD3. Germline CDR1 and CDR2: GEAIGNYY and EKD. The CDR3 contains 14 residues. Written as DNA, the CDR3 is TGTGCCTGTGACCCCCTGGGGGATTCCGATAAGCTCATCTTT. Amino acid sequence: CACDPLGDSDKLIF.

The table lists this clone with a few counts. The amino acid sequence in TCRdb belongs to a much larger clone and departs from this DNA's translation at residue 21, likely a sequencing read error; the sequence shown is translated from the DNA. This sequence joins TRDV3 and TRDJ1, with 12 positions matching TRDD3. Germline V gene lookup returns CDR1 TVYSNPD and CDR2 GDNSRS (reference sequence). The CDR3 is made up of 22 amino acids. The CDR3 DNA sequence: TGTGCCTTGGCGCTTCCTACCCCATCCACTGGGGGATACACGGTATACACCGATAAACTCACCTTT. This translates into CALALPTPSTGGYTVYTDKLTF.

Remarks on this clone: TCRdb records a much larger clone's protein for this DNA, with a difference at residue 14 that likely arises from a read error; the protein given is the translation of the DNA. V is TRDV3 and J is TRDJ1, with 11 bases matching TRDD3. Germline CDR1 is TVYSNPD and CDR2 is GDNSRS (reference sequence). The CDR3 contains 19 residues. V trimming: 5 bases; J trimming: 3 bases; junction bases outside the gene matches: 23. The DNA for the CDR3 is TGTGCCCGAACTTCCTACCGGAATTGGGGGATACGCAACGCCGATAAACTCATCTTT. This translates into CARTSYRNWGIRNADKLIF.

The sample holds a few counts of this clone. A far larger clone is only one base removed, so a read error is likely. Other DNA sequences in the sample encode the same CDR3. The rearrangement links TRDV1 to TRDJ1; 8 nucleotides agree with TRDD3. J gave up 6 bases and V 1 base, and 28 bases lay outside the gene matches. The CDR3 spans 22 residues. Germline CDR1 and CDR2: TSWWSYY and QGS. DNA for the CDR3: TGTGCTCTTGGGGAACCCCTGTCCCTAATCCTACGACGACCCCGGGGATACAATAAACTCATCTTT. This translates into CALGEPLSLILRRPRGYNKLIF.

This clone was observed a handful of times. TCRdb's entry gives the protein of a much larger clone, which mismatches this DNA's translation at residue 6, likely from a read error; the protein reported here is translated from the DNA. The chain links TRDV2 to TRDJ1, with unresolved D. Trimming stripped 0 bases from V and 0 bases from J, with 22 bases between. Germline-derived CDR1 and CDR2 are GEAIGNYY and EKD. The CDR3 runs to 19 residues. CDR3 sequence (DNA): TGTGCCTGTGACACCTTACCCCAGGCGGGAAGCGGGTACACCGATAAACTCATCTTT. Residues: CACDTLPQAGSGYTDKLIF.

As to this clone: It differs at one base from a far larger clone, so likely a read error. The same CDR3 is also encoded by other DNA sequences in this sample. This rearrangement joins TRDV2 to TRDJ1; the match to TRDD3 covers 7 bases. This CDR3 is 18 amino acids long. From germline, CDR1 is GEAIGNYY and CDR2 EKD. The ends lost 0 bases at V and 0 bases at J; junction bases unmatched: 12. The CDR3 coding sequence is TGTGCCTGTGACACCGTAGTGGGGGAGCCGAAATACACCGATAAACTCATCTTT. Translating gives CACDTVVGEPKYTDKLIF.

This clone was seen a few times. A far larger clone is one nucleotide away, so this likely arose from a read error. This specimen includes other DNA sequences encoding the same CDR3. The chain couples TRDV2 to TRDJ3; no clear D gene. Germline V lookup: CDR1 GEAIGNYY, CDR2 EKD. The CDR3 totals 18 residues. Trimming removed 3 bases from V and 1 base from J, with 15 bases in between. The DNA for the CDR3 is TGTGCCTGTGACCCCGCCGGGGTCGAGTCCTGGGACACCCGACAGATGTTTTTC. It yields the protein CACDPAGVESWDTRQMFF.

Details on this clone: The translation of this DNA and the TCRdb protein of a much larger clone differ at residue 5, probably owing to a read error; the protein shown here is translated from the DNA. The gene calls are TRDV3 and TRDJ1; maybe TRDD3 (5 bases). V was cut by 1 base and J by 3 bases, with 21 bases left in between. The CDR3 consists of 16 residues. Germline V CDR1 and CDR2: TVYSNPD, GDNSRS (reference sequence). For the CDR3, the DNA is TGTGCCTTTACGTATGCGGGCGATACATTGCCCGATAAACTCATCTTT. This codes for CAFTYAGDTLPDKLIF.

Of note for this clone: The protein that TCRdb holds for this DNA derives from a much larger clone and differs from the translated DNA at residue 5, which likely indicates a read error; the protein shown here is translated from the DNA. V is TRDV2 and J is TRDJ1; 7 positions agree with TRDD3. V lost 2 bases to trimming and J lost 2 bases; unmatched junction nucleotides: 4. CDR1 is GEAIGNYY and CDR2 is EKD in the germline V gene. This CDR3 is 14 amino acids long. CDR3 in amino acids: CACDNLGGTDKLIF. CDR3 nucleotides: TGTGCCTGTGACAACCTGGGGGGTACCGATAAACTCATCTTT.

About this clone itself: The protein TCRdb gives is from a much larger clone and does not agree with this DNA's translation at residue 13, likely a read error; the protein shown here comes from the DNA. V gene TRDV2 combines with J gene TRDJ1, with 10 bases that match TRDD3. In germline, CDR1 is GEAIGNYY, CDR2 EKD. This CDR3 has 16 amino acids. The CDR3: CACDGLLGDLTDRLIF. CDR3 DNA sequence: TGTGCCTGTGATGGCCTACTGGGGGATTTAACCGATAGACTCATCTTT.

This clone was seen only a few times. The genes are TRDV2 and TRDJ1; TRDD3 aligns across 7 bases. Germline V lookup: CDR1 GEAIGNYY, CDR2 EKD. CDR3 length: 16 residues. J gave up 3 bases and V 4 bases, and 13 bases lay outside the gene matches. The CDR3 here is CACEDWGDTLPDKLIF. In nucleotides, the CDR3 is TGTGCCTGTGAGGACTGGGGCGATACATTGCCCGATAAACTCATCTTT.

This clone turned up a few times. The amino acid sequence in TCRdb belongs to a much larger clone and departs from this DNA's translation at residue 7, likely a sequencing read error; the sequence shown is translated from the DNA. This rearrangement joins TRDV2 to TRDJ1; 13 bases match TRDD3. The CDR3 length is 18 residues. The V and J ends lost 0 bases and 5 bases, in that order; junction bases with no gene match: 11. Germline CDR1 reads GEAIGNYY; CDR2 reads EKD. CDR3 DNA: TGTGCCTGTGACACCGTAACCACTGGGGGATACGAGAGTGATAAACTCATCTTT. As protein: CACDTVTTGGYESDKLIF.

Turning to this clone: The translation of this DNA and the TCRdb protein of a much larger clone differ at residue 9, probably owing to a read error; the protein shown here is translated from the DNA. V usage is TRDV1 and J usage is TRDJ1; D is possibly TRDD3 (5 bases). This CDR3 has 20 amino acids. Germline CDR1 and CDR2: TSWWSYY and QGS. V gave up 1 base and J gave up 0 bases, with 24 bases separating them. The CDR3 nucleotides are TGTGCTCTTGGGGAACCTCCTTTTCTCCCGCGGGGAATGTACACCGATAAACTCATCTTT. Amino acid sequence: CALGEPPFLPRGMYTDKLIF.

Regarding this clone: Translating this DNA gives a protein that differs at residue 7 from the TCRdb one, which belongs to a much larger clone; a read error is likely, and the protein shown is this translation. This chain links TRDV2 with TRDJ1, with TRDD3 matching 8 bases. The CDR3 totals 17 residues. CDR1 is GEAIGNYY and CDR2 is EKD in the germline V gene. Trimming at V came to 3 bases and at J to 5 bases, leaving 16 bases not matched to a gene. In DNA form, the CDR3 reads TGTGCCTGTGACGCTATCTCCGCTGGGGGGATATTGGATAAACTCATCTTT. It is translated as CACDAISAGGILDKLIF.

About this clone: The likely explanation is a read error, given a far larger clone one base away. The chain uses TRDV2 and TRDJ3; 7 bases line up with TRDD3. Germline V lookup: CDR1 GEAIGNYY, CDR2 EKD. The CDR3 covers 20 residues. The CDR3 region has the DNA TGTGCCTGTGACCGTATTTTGGTGGGGGAAAGCTCCTGGGGCACCCGACAGATGTTTTTC. Translation gives CACDRILVGESSWGTRQMFF.